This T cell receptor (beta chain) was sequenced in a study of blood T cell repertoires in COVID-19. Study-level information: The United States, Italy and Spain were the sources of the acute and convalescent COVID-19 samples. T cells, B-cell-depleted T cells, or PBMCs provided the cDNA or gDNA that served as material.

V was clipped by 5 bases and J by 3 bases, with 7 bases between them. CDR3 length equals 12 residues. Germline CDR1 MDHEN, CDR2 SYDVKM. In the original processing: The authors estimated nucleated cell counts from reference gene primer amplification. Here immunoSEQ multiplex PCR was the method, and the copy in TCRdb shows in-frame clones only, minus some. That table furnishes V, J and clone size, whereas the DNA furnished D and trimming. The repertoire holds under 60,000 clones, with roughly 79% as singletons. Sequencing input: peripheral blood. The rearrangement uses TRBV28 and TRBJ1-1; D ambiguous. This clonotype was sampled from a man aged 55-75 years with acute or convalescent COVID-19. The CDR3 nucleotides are TGTGCCAGCAGTGACGGGTACACTGAAGCTTTCTTT. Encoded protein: CASSDGYTEAFF.